This passage covers 21 T cell receptor beta chains from one sample sequenced in a study of radiotherapy plus CTLA-4 blockade in lung cancer. Measured with immunoSEQ multiplex PCR; TCRdb has only the in-frame clones, and not every one. This table has tens of thousands of clones, around 80% appearing once. The sequencing used peripheral blood, collected from a patient treated with radiotherapy plus ipilimumab. The receptors originated from a human donor with non-small cell lung cancer who had a complete response to radiotherapy plus ipilimumab.

CDR3 sequence: CASSSGIRGSYEQYF. The DNA for the CDR3 is TGCGCCAGCAGTAGCGGTATCCGGGGGTCCTACGAGCAGTACTTC. The chain is built from TRBV10-2 and TRBJ2-7; perhaps TRBD2 as D (6 bases). Trimming cost V 5 bases and J 1 base, with 15 bases left between them. Germline V gene lookup returns CDR1 WSHSY and CDR2 SAAADI. This CDR3 has 15 amino acids.

V usage is TRBV7-9 and J usage is TRBJ2-2, with 16 bases aligning to TRBD2. The CDR3 is 19 amino acids. Germline loops: CDR1 SEHNR, CDR2 FQNEAQ (reference sequence). J was trimmed by 1 base and V by 6 bases; bases with no gene match: 8. In DNA, the CDR3 is TGTGCCAGCAGTGACCCGGGACTAGCGGGGGGGATGAACACCGGGGAGCTGTTTTTT. Protein: CASSDPGLAGGMNTGELFF.

The chain employs TRBV5-6 and TRBJ1-3; a possible D gene is TRBD1 (5 bases). Germline-derived CDR1 and CDR2 are SGHDT and YYEEEE. CDR3 length equals 17 residues. Trimming took off 4 bases at V and 7 bases at J, with 24 bases between the two ends. The CDR3 region has the DNA TGTGCCAGCAGCCGCCCAGCTGGGCGACGGGGGAGCAACACCATATATTTT. It yields the protein CASSRPAGRRGSNTIYF.

This chain links TRBV7-2 with TRBJ2-3; possibly TRBD2 for D (7 bases). Germline values: CDR1 SGHTA, CDR2 FQGNSA. V gave up 1 base and J gave up 4 bases, with 9 bases separating them. The CDR3 is 14 amino acids. CDR3 sequence: CASSLEGGSDTQYF. The CDR3 DNA reads as TGTGCCAGCAGCTTAGAGGGGGGGTCAGATACGCAGTATTTT.

The chain uses TRBV6-5 and TRBJ2-7; the match to TRBD1 covers 10 bases. From germline, CDR1 is MNHEY and CDR2 SVGAGI. Germline trimming cut 5 bases from V and 4 bases from J; bases unmatched to any gene: 2. The CDR3 sequence is 13 residues long. The CDR3 sequence is CASSQGQGYEQYV. For the CDR3, the DNA is TGTGCCAGCAGTCAGGGACAGGGGTACGAGCAGTACGTC.

This clone was seen once. V usage is TRBV18 and J usage is TRBJ2-3, with D hard to call. The CDR3 contains 13 residues. Looked up from germline, CDR1 is KGHSH and CDR2 is LQKENI. V gave up 2 bases and J gave up 2 bases, with 5 bases separating them. The CDR3 region is CASSPRTTDTQYF. The CDR3 nucleotides read TGTGCCAGCTCACCAAGGACCACAGATACGCAGTATTTT.

This chain connects TRBV2 to TRBJ1-1; 7 positions match TRBD1. The junction had 19 bases not matched to a gene; V was cut back by 9 bases and J by 6 bases. In germline, CDR1 is SNHLY, CDR2 FYNNEI. The CDR3 totals 16 residues. The CDR3 nucleotides are TGTGCCAGTTTACCCAGAGGGGGCTTGGGTTTCGCTGAAGCTTTCTTT. This sequence encodes CASLPRGGLGFAEAFF. The variable domain in full, completed from reference TRBV2 and TRBJ1-1, reads EPEVTQTPSHQVTQMGQEVILRCVPISNHLYFYWYRQILGQKVEFLVSFYNNEISEKSEIFDDQFSVERPDGSNFTLKIRSTKLEDSAMYFCASLPRGGLGFAEAFFGQGTRLTVV.

The chain joins TRBV20-1 to TRBJ1-1; TRBD1 is a possible D gene (5 bases). V was cut by 0 bases and J by 10 bases, with 9 bases left in between. This CDR3 region has 11 residues. Germline values: CDR1 DFQATT, CDR2 SNEGSKA (reference sequence). The CDR3 spells CSARDRGTAFF. For the CDR3, the DNA is TGCAGTGCTAGAGATCGGGGGACAGCTTTCTTT.

J is TRBJ2-3 and V is TRBV14, with 15 bases aligning to TRBD2. V lost 3 bases, J lost 4 bases, and 14 bases stayed unmatched. Germline V gene data show CDR1 as SGHDN and CDR2 as FVKESK. The CDR3 is 20 amino acids. The CDR3 spells CASSHPGLAGGLWRADTQYF. CDR3 coding DNA: TGTGCCAGCAGCCACCCGGGACTAGCGGGAGGACTTTGGAGGGCAGATACGCAGTATTTT. The entire variable domain, with the rest obtained from reference TRBV14 and TRBJ2-3, is as follows: EAGVTQFPSHSVIEKGQTVTLRCDPISGHDNLYWYRRVMGKEIKFLLHFVKESKQDESGMPNNRFLAERTGGTYSTLKVQPAELEDSGVYFCASSHPGLAGGLWRADTQYFGPGTRLTVL.

The chain joins TRBV19 to TRBJ1-2; perhaps TRBD1 as D (5 bases). Trimming cost V 6 bases and J 5 bases, with 13 bases left between them. CDR1 and CDR2 (germline): LNHDA, SQIVND (reference sequence). The CDR3 runs to 13 residues. The CDR3 region has the DNA TGTGCCAGTAGCGTGGGGGGAGATTATGGCTACACCTTC. Protein product: CASSVGGDYGYTF.

This clone is a singleton in its sample. The V call is TRBV7-8, the J call TRBJ1-2; 12 bases match TRBD1. This CDR3 is built from 13 residues. V gave up 9 bases and J gave up 7 bases; unmatched junction bases: 6. In germline, CDR1 is SGHVS, CDR2 FQNEAQ. CDR3 sequence reads: CASGGQGAGGYTF. DNA for the CDR3: TGTGCCAGTGGGGGACAGGGGGCCGGTGGCTACACCTTC.

V usage is TRBV6-6 and J usage is TRBJ1-1; 8 nucleotides align to TRBD1. Germline loops: CDR1 MNHNY, CDR2 SVGAGI (reference sequence). The CDR3 covers 15 residues. The V and J ends lost 5 bases and 3 bases, in that order; junction bases with no gene match: 8. CDR3 DNA sequence: TGTGCCAGCAGTCCGCAGGGGGCGATGGACACTGAAGCTTTCTTT. Its protein is CASSPQGAMDTEAFF.

Turning to this clone: Relative to the germline gene, one junction end is altered; a read error may explain this. The chain employs TRBV7-7 and TRBJ2-2, with 7 bases aligning to TRBD2. The CDR3 contains 15 residues. CDR1 is SSHAT and CDR2 is FNYEAQ in the germline V gene (reference sequence). The CDR3 region is CASSPDGREDGELFF. In DNA form, the CDR3 reads TGTGCTAGCAGCCCAGACGGTCGGGAGGACGGGGAGCTGTTTTTT.

The V gene is TRBV18, the J gene TRBJ2-3; D is perhaps TRBD2 (6 bases). Germline V gene lookup returns CDR1 KGHSH and CDR2 LQKENI. Trimming took 5 bases from V and 3 from J, leaving 12 bases between them. The CDR3 length is 14 residues. The CDR3 bases are TGTGCCAGCTCATCAACCCGGGAGACAGATACGCAGTATTTT. It yields the protein CASSSTRETDTQYF.

The chain uses TRBV6-5 and TRBJ1-1; TRBD1 matches at 7 bases. Trimming cost V 4 bases and J 0 bases; bases outside gene matches: 5. From germline, CDR1 is MNHEY and CDR2 SVGAGI. There are 15 residues in the CDR3. CDR3 residues: CASSLDRNMNTEAFF. CDR3 nucleotide sequence: TGTGCCAGCAGTTTGGACAGGAACATGAACACTGAAGCTTTCTTT.

The genes are TRBV11-3 and TRBJ2-5; D perhaps matches TRBD1 (6 bases). This CDR3 spans 13 amino acids. V was trimmed by 4 bases and J by 3 bases, leaving 9 bases between them. The germline V gene encodes CDR1 SGHNT and CDR2 YENEEA. The CDR3 DNA follows: TGTGCCAGCAGCTCAGGGGAAGAAGAGACCCAGTACTTC. It specifies CASSSGEEETQYF. Full variable domain (rest looked up from reference TRBV11-3 and TRBJ2-5): EAGVVQSPRYKIIEKKQPVAFWCNPISGHNTLYWYLQNLGQGPELLIRYENEEAVDDSQLPKDRFSAERLKGVDSTLKIQPAELGDSAVYLCASSSGEEETQYFGPGTRLLVL.

The CDR3 DNA is TGCGCCAGCAGCCCCGGACAGGGGGCGTATGAGCAGTTCTTC. Amino acid sequence: CASSPGQGAYEQFF. J is TRBJ2-1 and V is TRBV5-1, with 11 bases identical to TRBD1. The V gene end was trimmed by 4 bases and the J gene end by 8 bases; junction bases not matched to a gene: 5. Germline V gene data show CDR1 as SGHRS and CDR2 as YFSETQ. The CDR3 contains 14 residues.

The chain joins TRBV11-3 to TRBJ2-5; tentative D call: TRBD2 (7 bases). Trimming shortened V by 5 bases and J by 5 bases, and 15 bases separated the two germline ends. This CDR3 is 14 amino acids long. Germline V gene lookup returns CDR1 SGHNT and CDR2 YENEEA. CDR3 DNA: TGTGCCAGCAGCCCCCCCGGGGGGCTGGAGACCCAGTACTTC. Translation gives CASSPPGGLETQYF.

The chain joins TRBV29-1 to TRBJ1-4; D is unresolved. Trimming pared 7 bases from V and 0 bases from J, leaving 9 bases between. Germline lookup yields CDR1 SQVTM and CDR2 ANQGSEA. The CDR3 is made up of 13 amino acids. The CDR3 nucleotides read TGCAGCGCCGTGCTTGCAACTAATGAAAAACTGTTTTTT. As protein: CSAVLATNEKLFF. Looking up the rest from reference TRBV29-1 and TRBJ1-4 gives the full variable domain: SAVISQKPSRDICQRGTSLTIQCQVDSQVTMMFWYRQQPGQSLTLIATANQGSEATYESGFVIDKFPISRPNLTFSTLTVSNMSPEDSSIYLCSAVLATNEKLFFGSGTQLSVL.

The V gene is TRBV18, the J gene TRBJ2-6; 9 nucleotides align to TRBD1. The CDR3 has 18 amino acids. Germline V gene data show CDR1 as KGHSH and CDR2 as LQKENI. V lost 6 bases, J lost 3 bases, and 12 bases stayed unmatched. The CDR3 is CASSHGGQGEGGANVLTF. The CDR3 DNA follows: TGTGCCAGCTCGCACGGGGGACAGGGAGAAGGTGGGGCCAACGTCCTGACTTTC.

The sample holds a few counts of this clone. At the DNA level, this CDR3 is encoded by other sequences in the same sample as well. The CDR3 here is CASSVNQPQHF. CDR3 nucleotides: TGTGCCAGCAGTGTAAATCAGCCCCAGCATTTT. The genes are TRBV28 and TRBJ1-5; D ambiguous. The ends were cut back, 5 bases at V and 4 bases at J, with 3 bases in the middle. The CDR3 contains 11 residues. Germline CDR1 reads MDHEN; CDR2 reads SYDVKM.